These 21 T cell receptor beta chains were sequenced from one sample in a study of T cell responses to AZD1222 COVID-19 vaccine. Some clones are missing from TCRdb's copy, which holds only in-frame ones; the method was immunoSEQ multiplex PCR. This sample has some 88,000 clones, with approximately 90% found just once. The sample in question was peripheral blood, obtained on day 0 of AZD1222 vaccination. The receptor source for this set is an adult in good health.

This chain uses TRBV28 with TRBJ2-7, with 9 bases identical to TRBD2. The CDR3 has 15 residues. CDR1 and CDR2 (germline): MDHEN, SYDVKM. V dropped 1 base and J dropped 6; count of bases not matched to a gene: 7. CDR3 in amino acids: CASSLFSREGGEQYF. CDR3 DNA: TGTGCCAGCAGTTTATTCTCGCGGGAGGGCGGCGAGCAGTACTTC. Drawing the rest from reference TRBV28 and TRBJ2-7, the complete variable domain is DVKVTQSSRYLVKRTGEKVFLECVQDMDHENMFWYRQDPGLGLRLIYFSYDVKMKEKGDIPEGYSVSREKKERFSLILESASTNQTSMYLCASSLFSREGGEQYFGPGTRLTVT.

The chain combines TRBV10-3 with TRBJ1-5; D not certain. The CDR3 runs 12 residues. The V and J ends lost 0 bases and 5 bases respectively, with 2 bases between them. The germline V gene encodes CDR1 ENHRY and CDR2 SYGVKD. The CDR3 reads CAISESHQPQHF. The CDR3 DNA is TGTGCCATCAGTGAGTCCCATCAGCCCCAGCATTTT.

The chain carries TRBV6-2 or TRBV6-3 and TRBJ1-2; a possible D gene is TRBD1 (5 bases). This CDR3 is built from 14 residues. V lost 2 bases, J lost 9 bases, and 16 bases lay in between. In germline, CDR1 is MNHEY, CDR2 SVGEGT. The CDR3: CASSYGGHLFSYTF. The CDR3 coding sequence is TGTGCCAGCAGTTACGGAGGACACCTGTTCAGCTACACCTTC.

This clone was seen just once. The genes are TRBV7-6 and TRBJ2-1; D remains ambiguous. The germline V gene encodes CDR1 SGHVS and CDR2 FNYEAQ. The CDR3 covers 12 residues. V was trimmed by 4 bases and J by 4 bases, leaving 5 bases between them. CDR3 amino acids: CASSSPYNEQFF. DNA for the CDR3: TGTGCCAGCAGCTCCCCATACAATGAGCAGTTCTTC.

The gene calls are TRBV30 and TRBJ1-6, with TRBD1 matching 8 bases. The CDR3 runs 12 residues. Looked up from germline, CDR1 is GTSNPN and CDR2 is SVGIG (reference sequence). With V trimmed by 7 bases and J by 11 bases, 7 bases remained unmatched. This CDR3 is CAYAGTGAPLHF. The CDR3 DNA reads as TGTGCCTACGCCGGGACAGGCGCACCCCTCCACTTT.

The chain couples TRBV27 to TRBJ2-1; D gene ambiguous. This CDR3 has 16 amino acids. Germline assignment: CDR1 MNHEY and CDR2 SMNVEV (reference sequence). V was shortened by 6 bases and J by 7 bases, with 22 bases between the two germline ends. CDR3 in DNA: TGTGCCAGCAGCCTGGTCCAATGGAGAGGTAGGAATGAGCAGTTCTTC. This codes for CASSLVQWRGRNEQFF.

This sequence joins TRBV10-3 and TRBJ1-5, with D possibly being TRBD1 (5 bases). The V end lost 10 bases, the J end lost 1 base, and 11 bases lay between the germline ends. The CDR3 extends over 13 amino acids. CDR1 is ENHRY, CDR2 SYGVKD, per germline. The DNA of the CDR3 is TGTGCCACCCGGGGCGTGAGCAATCAGCCCCAGCATTTT. Translated: CATRGVSNQPQHF.

The chain couples TRBV14 to TRBJ1-6; maybe TRBD1 (6 bases). The germline V gene has CDR1 SGHDN and CDR2 FVKESK. This CDR3 is built from 16 residues. Trimming pared 3 bases from V and 5 bases from J, leaving 14 bases between. The CDR3 DNA reads as TGTGCCAGCAGCCACCCGGGACACCTAAATAATTCACCCCTCCACTTT. Translated, it gives CASSHPGHLNNSPLHF.

V usage is TRBV25-1 and J usage is TRBJ2-7; 7 nucleotides align to TRBD1. The trim removed 6 bases at V and 7 bases at J, leaving 9 bases unmatched. CDR3 length: 13 amino acids. Germline V gene data show CDR1 as MGHDK and CDR2 as SYGVNS. This chain's CDR3 is CASRKQGWGEQYF. In DNA, the CDR3 is TGTGCCAGCAGAAAACAGGGGTGGGGGGAGCAGTACTTC.

This sequence joins TRBV11-3 and TRBJ2-3, with D possibly TRBD2 on 6 matching bases. V lost 8 bases to trimming and J lost 1 base, with 19 bases between them. Germline values: CDR1 SGHNT, CDR2 YENEEA. The CDR3 runs to 16 residues. The CDR3 region has the DNA TGTGCCAGCGCCCGCGGTAATAGCGGCGGCACAGATACGCAGTATTTT. Protein sequence: CASARGNSGGTDTQYF.

This clone was observed once. The CDR3 protein is CASSLQGSGSNEQFF. In DNA, the CDR3 is TGTGCCAGCAGCCTCCAAGGGAGCGGTTCCAATGAGCAGTTCTTC. The V and J genes are TRBV7-3 and TRBJ2-1, with a tentative D call TRBD2 (5 bases). The ends were cut back, 5 bases at V and 6 bases at J, with 17 bases in the middle. The germline CDR1 and CDR2 sequences are SGHTA and FQGTGA. This CDR3 spans 15 amino acids.

The chain employs TRBV24-1 and TRBJ2-1, with TRBD2 matching over 9 bases. The ends lost 2 bases at V and 5 bases at J; junction bases unmatched: 12. Germline loops: CDR1 KGHDR, CDR2 SFDVKD. The CDR3 is made up of 18 amino acids. The CDR3 region is CATSDSNTLAGEDNEQFF. For the CDR3, the DNA is TGTGCCACCAGTGATTCAAACACTTTAGCGGGAGAGGACAATGAGCAGTTCTTC.

The chain has TRBV19 and TRBJ2-7; D uncertain. Germline V gene sequence: CDR1 LNHDA, CDR2 SQIVND (reference sequence). The CDR3 covers 13 residues. V lost 4 bases and J lost 4, with 11 bases in between. CDR3 bases: TGTGCCAGTAGTAGGCAGCTGGGGTACGAGCAGTACTTC. Amino acid sequence: CASSRQLGYEQYF. The whole variable domain, remainder taken from reference TRBV19 and TRBJ2-7, is DGGITQSPKYLFRKEGQNVTLSCEQNLNHDAMYWYRQDPGQGLRLIYYSQIVNDFQKGDIAEGYSVSREKKESFPLTVTSAQKNPTAFYLCASSRQLGYEQYFGPGTRLTVT.

To note about this clone: The junction does not match germline at one end; this may be a read error. The chain couples TRBV6-1 to TRBJ1-6, with 7 bases lining up with TRBD1. This CDR3 contains 16 residues. Germline-derived CDR1 and CDR2 are MNHNS and SASEGT. The CDR3: CASRERVQGSYSPLHF. CDR3 nucleotide sequence: TGTGCCAGCCGTGAAAGGGTACAGGGGTCTTATTCACCCCTCCACTTT.

The chain uses TRBV29-1 and TRBJ2-7; 7 positions agree with TRBD2. The V gene end was trimmed by 7 bases and the J gene end by 0 bases; junction bases not matched to a gene: 12. The germline CDR1 and CDR2 sequences are SQVTM and ANQGSEA. There are 15 residues in the CDR3. This CDR3 reads CSAVGRHMSSYEQYF. CDR3 DNA: TGCAGCGCAGTCGGGAGGCACATGAGCTCCTACGAGCAGTACTTC.

The chain employs TRBV9 and TRBJ2-3; 10 bases map to TRBD2. CDR1 is SGDLS, CDR2 YYNGEE, per germline. The CDR3 covers 18 residues. The junction had 7 bases not matched to a gene; V was cut back by 0 bases and J by 0 bases. The CDR3 DNA reads as TGTGCCAGCAGCGTAGATTTAACTAGCGGGACGAGCACAGATACGCAGTATTTT. This gives the protein CASSVDLTSGTSTDTQYF.

V is TRBV27 and J is TRBJ2-5; 7 bases match TRBD2. V trimming: 5 bases; J trimming: 7 bases; junction bases outside the gene matches: 7. Germline V gene data show CDR1 as MNHEY and CDR2 as SMNVEV (reference sequence). The CDR3 is 13 amino acids. Here the CDR3 reads CASSPSGFGTQYF. The CDR3 DNA reads TGTGCCAGCAGTCCTAGCGGTTTTGGGACCCAGTACTTC.

This rearrangement joins TRBV3-1 (or the pseudogene TRBV3-2) to TRBJ2-1; 9 nucleotides line up with TRBD2. There are 17 residues in the CDR3. The germline gives CDR1 LGHDT, CDR2 YNNKEL (reference sequence). With V trimmed by 0 bases and J by 4 bases, 7 bases remained unmatched. CDR3 in amino acids: CASSQDLSGGTYNEQFF. For the CDR3, the DNA is TGTGCCAGCAGCCAAGATTTGAGCGGGGGGACTTACAATGAGCAGTTCTTC.

The chain links TRBV27 to TRBJ2-5; D perhaps matches TRBD1 (6 bases). Germline lookup yields CDR1 MNHEY and CDR2 SMNVEV (reference sequence). Trimming stripped 6 bases from V and 10 bases from J, with 21 bases between. The CDR3 runs 14 residues. The CDR3 DNA reads as TGTGCCAGCAGGGCACAGGGACGAGGGATGAACCAGTACTTC. Protein product: CASRAQGRGMNQYF.

This clone showed up just once. The CDR3 coding sequence is TGTGCCAGCGGTAGGGACAGCCCGAACACTGAAGCTTTCTTT. Encoded protein: CASGRDSPNTEAFF. The chain combines TRBV2 with TRBJ1-1, with 7 bases identical to TRBD1. V shed 8 bases and J 1 base; nucleotides not matched to a gene: 7. Looked up from germline, CDR1 is SNHLY and CDR2 is FYNNEI. This CDR3 comprises 14 residues.

The J gene is TRBJ1-2, the V gene TRBV21-1; TRBD1, the table's D call, was not compared with the DNA. TRBV21-1 is shown as a pseudogene. This CDR3 region has 15 residues. Written as DNA, the CDR3 is TGTGCCAGCAGCGATACTCCCGGGACAGACTATGGCTACACCTTC. This codes for CASSDTPGTDYGYTF.